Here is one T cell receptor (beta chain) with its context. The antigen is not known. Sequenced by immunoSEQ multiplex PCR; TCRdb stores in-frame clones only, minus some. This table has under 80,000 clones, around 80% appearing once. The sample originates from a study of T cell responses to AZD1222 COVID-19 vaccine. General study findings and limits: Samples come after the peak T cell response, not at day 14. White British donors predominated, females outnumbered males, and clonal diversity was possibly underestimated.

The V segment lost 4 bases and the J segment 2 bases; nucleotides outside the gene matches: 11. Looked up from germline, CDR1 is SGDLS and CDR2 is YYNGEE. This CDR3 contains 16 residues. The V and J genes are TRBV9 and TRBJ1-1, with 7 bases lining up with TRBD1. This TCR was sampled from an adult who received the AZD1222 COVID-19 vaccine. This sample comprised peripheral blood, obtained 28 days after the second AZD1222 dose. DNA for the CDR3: TGTGCCAGCAGCCCCACCGGGACAGCCCTAAACACTGAAGCTTTCTTT. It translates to CASSPTGTALNTEAFF.